Listed here are 4 T cell receptor beta chains from one sample, sequenced in a study of circulating and synovial CD4+ cells in juvenile arthritis. TCRdb's copy holds only in-frame clones and misses some; the assay was immunoSEQ multiplex PCR. The top ten hold 2.5% to 3% of the sample, which has some 30,000 clones, around 93% seen once. Sequenced sample: CD4+ T cells from blood. These receptors all stem from a human donor with juvenile idiopathic arthritis.

This chain links TRBV9 with TRBJ2-3; the D is unclear. Trimming cost V 0 bases and J 3 bases, with 8 bases left between them. Per the germline V gene, CDR1 is SGDLS and CDR2 is YYNGEE. This CDR3 has 14 residues. The CDR3 spells CASSVDNPTDTQYF. The DNA of the CDR3 is TGTGCCAGCAGCGTAGATAATCCTACAGATACGCAGTATTTT.

The rearrangement links TRBV11-3 to TRBJ1-5; no clear D. From germline, CDR1 is SGHNT and CDR2 YENEEA. Trimming removed 0 bases from V and 0 bases from J, with 12 bases in between. CDR3 length equals 17 residues. In nucleotides, the CDR3 is TGTGCCAGCAGCTTAGATCGGTCCATCTATAGCAATCAGCCCCAGCATTTT. It encodes CASSLDRSIYSNQPQHF.

This chain joins TRBV7-2 and TRBJ2-1; TRBD1 aligns across 8 bases. CDR1 and CDR2 from the germline V gene are SGHTA and FQGNSA. The CDR3 is 15 residues long. Losses at the gene ends were 1 base for V and 4 bases for J; bases not matched to a gene: 3. The CDR3 is CASSLGTGRYNEQFF. CDR3 DNA: TGTGCCAGCAGCTTAGGGACAGGGAGGTACAATGAGCAGTTCTTC.

CDR3 sequence: CSASQGPSSYNEQFF. Written as DNA, the CDR3 is TGCAGCGCATCACAGGGCCCAAGCTCCTACAATGAGCAGTTCTTC. The rearrangement uses TRBV29-1 and TRBJ2-1, with a weak D call TRBD1 (6 bases). The CDR3 covers 15 residues. From germline, CDR1 is SQVTM and CDR2 ANQGSEA. The V gene lost 7 bases and the J gene lost 0 bases, with 16 bases spanning the gap.